This T cell receptor beta chain stems from a study of brain T cells in children with intractable seizures. The method was immunoSEQ multiplex PCR; TCRdb's version includes in-frame clones alone and lacks a portion of them. The sample consists of 110,000 or so clones, 85% to 95% of them appearing once. The junction had 9 bases not matched to a gene; V was cut back by 6 bases and J by 5 bases. The length of the CDR3 is 15 residues. In germline, CDR1 is SQVTM, CDR2 ANQGSEA. This chain links TRBV29-1 with TRBJ2-5, with TRBD2 identical over 13 bases. This receptor was obtained from a boy under two years old with hemimegalencephaly and intractable seizures. The source material was peripheral blood, sampled at surgery. CDR3 bases: TGCAGCGTGATAGGACTAGCGGGAGTACGGGAGACCCAGTACTTC. Its translation: CSVIGLAGVRETQYF.